A selection of T cell receptor beta chains follows, all from one sample in a study of blood T cells in healthy people across ages. TCRdb re-called the 5' RACE reads with MiXCR, one entry per CDR3 protein. The sample has under 800,000 distinct CDR3 sequences; approximately 39% are singletons. The sequencing input was blood. These receptors originate from a woman in her sixties in good health. CDR3s include the opening cysteine and the closing phenylalanine or tryptophan. The order of the fields is V gene, D gene, clone size, J gene, CDR3 DNA, CDR3 protein. The D gene is left open where the match is weak. The listing skips clone size in some rows; elsewhere it reads once, few, many or a size class.

>TRBV18|TRBD2|-|TRBJ2-3
TGTGCCAGCTCACCACCCCTAGCGGGCACAGATACGCAGTATTTT
CASSPPLAGTDTQYF
>TRBV7-3|-|-|TRBJ2-3
TGTGCCAGCAGCCCATGGGCTAGCAGGGGCACAGATACGCAGTATTTT
CASSPWASRGTDTQYF
>TRBV20-1|-|many|TRBJ2-3
TGCAGTGCTAGTTCTAGCGCCGGCACAGATACGCAGTATTTT
CSASSSAGTDTQYF
>TRBV12-3/TRBV12-4|TRBD1|-|TRBJ2-7
TGTGCCAGCAGTCCCCTCCGGACAGGGCCGAATAGGAGCTCCTACGAGCAGTACTTC
CASSPLRTGPNRSSYEQYF
>TRBV28|TRBD1|-|TRBJ2-5
TGTGCCAGCAGTTCCGGGACAGGGCTCGGGCAGTACTTC
CASSSGTGLGQYF
>TRBV7-9|TRBD1|-|TRBJ1-5
TGTGCCAGCACCGCTGACAGGGAAGCCGTTCAGCCCCAGCATTTT
CASTADREAVQPQHF
>TRBV20-1|-|-|TRBJ1-5
TGCAGTGCCCCGGAAGACAGCAATCAGCCCCAGCATTTT
CSAPEDSNQPQHF
>TRBV7-2|-|few|TRBJ2-4
TGTGCCAGCAGCTTAGCGTCCGTGAACGCGCCTGGGGCCAAGAACATTCGGTACTTC
CASSLASVNAPGAKNIRYF
>TRBV9|-|-|TRBJ2-3
TGTGCCAGCAGCGTAAGGAGTGGGCAGGGTGCGGATACGCAGTATTTT
CASSVRSGQGADTQYF
>TRBV25-1|-|-|TRBJ1-4
TGTGCCAGCAGTGATGCCCTGGGCGAAAAACTGTTTTTT
CASSDALGEKLFF
>TRBV29-1|-|-|TRBJ2-7
TGCAGCGTTGGGGGGGCCTACGAGCAGTACTTC
CSVGGAYEQYF
>TRBV10-3|-|-|TRBJ2-7
TGTGCCATCAGTGAGGGGCTCAACGAGCAGTACTTC
CAISEGLNEQYF
>TRBV5-1|TRBD1|-|TRBJ2-5
TGCGCCAGCAGCCCGGGACAGGGGTGTGAGCAGTACTTC
CASSPGQGCEQYF
>TRBV28|TRBD2|many|TRBJ2-5
TGTGCCAGCTATAGCGGGGTTGGAGAGACCCAGTACTTC
CASYSGVGETQYF
>TRBV7-2|TRBD2|-|TRBJ2-3
TGTGCCAGCAGCTTAGGTAGCCAGGCGGGGGGGCGATTAGATACGCAGTATTTT
CASSLGSQAGGRLDTQYF
>TRBV28|TRBD1|few|TRBJ2-7
TGTGCCAGCAGTTCCCCCGACAGGGACTACGAGCAGTACTTC
CASSSPDRDYEQYF
>TRBV6-4|-|-|TRBJ2-7
TGTGCCAGCAGCCAGGGGGGTAACTCCTACAATGAGCAGTACTTC
CASSQGGNSYNEQYF
>TRBV4-1|-|-|TRBJ1-1
TGCGCCAGCAGCCATCCGGTGAAGGGGCCTGAAGCTTTCTTT
CASSHPVKGPEAFF
>TRBV7-9|TRBD2|many|TRBJ2-7
TGTGCCAGCAGGGAGTCTAGCGGCCACTACGAGCAGTACTTC
CASRESSGHYEQYF
>TRBV29-1|TRBD1|-|TRBJ1-5
TGCAGCGACAGGGGACATCAGCCCCAGCATTTT
CSDRGHQPQHF
>TRBV27|-|-|TRBJ2-5
TGTGCCAGCAGTCGATCCCCCCCATTACAAGAGACCCAGTACTTC
CASSRSPPLQETQYF
>TRBV28|TRBD1|-|TRBJ2-3
TGTGCCAGCAGTCCCGCGGGACAGGGAGCAGATACGCAGTATTTT
CASSPAGQGADTQYF
>TRBV20-1|TRBD1|few|TRBJ2-7
TGCAGTGTTCCTCGACAGGGGGACTCCTACGAGCAGTACTTC
CSVPRQGDSYEQYF
>TRBV11-3|-|few|TRBJ1-1
TGTGCCAGCAGCTTTGGCACAAACACTGAAGCTTTCTTT
CASSFGTNTEAFF
>TRBV19|TRBD1|-|TRBJ2-6
TGTGCCAGTAGTACCGGGACAGCCTCGGGCGTCCTGACTTTC
CASSTGTASGVLTF
>TRBV20-1|-|many|TRBJ2-4
TGCAGTGCAACCGAGACTGGGCGAGCCAAAAACATTCAGTACTTC
CSATETGRAKNIQYF
>TRBV27|-|many|TRBJ2-1
TGTGCCATCCAAGGAGCTAATGAGCAGTTCTTC
CAIQGANEQFF
>TRBV29-1|TRBD2|-|TRBJ2-1
TGCAGCGTCGTACTAGCGGGAGGAGTCGATGAGCAGTTCTTC
CSVVLAGGVDEQFF
>TRBV28|-|-|TRBJ2-4
TGTGCCAGCAGTTTTAACACCCTGCCGGGCAAAAACATTCAGTACTTC
CASSFNTLPGKNIQYF
>TRBV3-1|TRBD1|few|TRBJ1-1
TGTGCCAGCAGCCAAGAAGGGACAGGGGCGAACACTGAAGCTTTCTTT
CASSQEGTGANTEAFF
>TRBV28|-|-|TRBJ1-4
TGTGCCAGCAGTTTATTGAGGCGGACAGCAACTAATGAAAAACTGTTTTTT
CASSLLRRTATNEKLFF
>TRBV25-1|-|-|TRBJ2-1
TGTGCCAGCAGTGAGGGGCGTCTCCGTACTGAGCAGTTCTTC
CASSEGRLRTEQFF
>TRBV24-1|-|-|TRBJ2-1
TGTGCCACCAGTGTGACGGGGGCCGGACGTGATGAGCAGTTCTTC
CATSVTGAGRDEQFF
>TRBV12-3/TRBV12-4|-|-|TRBJ2-1
TGTGCCAGCAGTTTAGGCTTGACCTCCTACGAGCAGTTCTTC
CASSLGLTSYEQFF
>TRBV6-2/TRBV6-3|-|-|TRBJ2-3
TGTGCCAGCAAGGAGAGCACAGATACGCAGTATTTT
CASKESTDTQYF
>TRBV7-8|-|-|TRBJ2-5
TGTGCCAGCAGCTTAGATGGGTACCAAGAGACCCAGTACTTC
CASSLDGYQETQYF
>TRBV30|TRBD1|many|TRBJ2-7
TGTGCCTGGAGACGACAGGGGGCCTACGAGCAGTACTTC
CAWRRQGAYEQYF
>TRBV4-1|TRBD1|-|TRBJ2-5
TGCGCCAGCAGCCAAGAAGGGGGCAGGGCGCAAGAGACCCAGTACTTC
CASSQEGGRAQETQYF
>TRBV9|TRBD1|-|TRBJ2-1
TGTACCAGCAGCGTAGGGGGCCTGAGCTCCTACAATGGGCAGTTCTTC
CTSSVGGLSSYNGQFF
>TRBV19|-|few|TRBJ1-4
TGTGCCAGTAGTCGCCTAGGGTCGAGTGAAAAACTGTTTTTT
CASSRLGSSEKLFF
>TRBV3-1|-|few|TRBJ1-4
TGTGCCAGCAGGTCAGAACTTAATGAAAAACTGTTTTTT
CASRSELNEKLFF
>TRBV9|TRBD1|few|TRBJ1-6
TGTGCCAGCAGCGAGGTGGGACAGGGGAATTCACCCCTCCACTTT
CASSEVGQGNSPLHF
>TRBV12-3/TRBV12-4|-|many|TRBJ1-2
TGTGCCAGCAGTTTGGGTCGGACGGATGGCTACACCTTC
CASSLGRTDGYTF
>TRBV12-3/TRBV12-4|-|-|TRBJ1-5
TGTGCCAGCAGCTTCAGGGAGGACAATCAGCCCCAGCATTTT
CASSFREDNQPQHF